Sequencing of this TCR beta chain was carried out in a study of T-cell memory formation after mild COVID-19. TCRdb itself ran the 5' RACE reads through MiXCR, one entry per CDR3 protein. The data show just under 150,000 distinct CDR3 sequences, 6% to 6.5% seen once. This clonotype is labeled as medium-sized. Sequencing was done on a sample of PBMCs or a T cell subset sorted from them (not recorded which). This clonotype was sampled from an adult woman who had mild COVID-19 (a few samples of this study predate the infection). Cell type and time point are not known.

CDR3 loop: CASSLEPESYEQYF. CDR3 nucleotide sequence: TGCGCCAGCAGCTTGGAGCCGGAGTCCTACGAGCAGTACTTC. V is TRBV5-1 and J is TRBJ2-7; D gene unclear. This CDR3 is 14 amino acids long. CDR1 is SGHRS and CDR2 is YFSETQ in the germline V gene. Trimming removed 0 bases from V and 1 base from J, with 8 bases in between.